This TCR beta chain was profiled in a study of human T cells and chemical hapten exposure. Time point noted: pre-sensitization, week 0. Treatment noted: therapeutic diphenylcyclopropenone sensitization with weekly scalp DPC. The germline gives CDR1 MGHDK, CDR2 SYGVNS. V shed 4 bases and J 11 bases; nucleotides not matched to a gene: 12. This CDR3 region has 14 residues. TCRdb re-analysed the RACE reads in MiXCR, keeping a single row per CDR3 protein. The sample yields more than 250,000 distinct CDR3 sequences, roughly 8.9% seen once. This clonotype originated in a woman aged 40 to 50 with alopecia areata. Some clones in this sample may be carry-over from other donors' samples. The gene calls are TRBV25-1 and TRBJ1-1; 8 bases align to TRBD1. The sequenced sample was whole blood, obtained in connection with sensitization to the hapten diphenylcyclopropenone (DPC). The CDR3 region is CASSAGQGADLAFF. Here the CDR3 DNA reads TGTGCCAGCAGTGCCGGCCAGGGGGCGGACTTGGCTTTCTTT. The entire variable domain, with the rest obtained from reference TRBV25-1 and TRBJ1-1, is as follows: EADIYQTPRYLVIGTGKKITLECSQTMGHDKMYWYQQDPGMELHLIHYSYGVNSTEKGDLSSESTVSRIRTEHFPLTLESARPSHTSQYLCASSAGQGADLAFFGQGTRLTVV.